The entry that follows covers one T cell receptor beta chain sequence. Libraries were prepared by immunoSEQ multiplex PCR; TCRdb keeps only in-frame clonotypes and omits some of them. The data contain about 400,000 clones, roughly 86% of them singletons. This entry comes from a study of blood T cell repertoires in COVID-19. Across the whole study: Whether acute or convalescent, the COVID-19 samples came from the United States, Italy and Spain.

The CDR3 has 16 amino acids. Germline V gives CDR1 SEHNR, CDR2 FQNEAQ (reference sequence). The V end lost 3 bases, the J end lost 3 bases, and 18 bases lay between the germline ends. Cohort placement rested on clinical history that participants reported themselves. This receptor was identified in a woman under 40 who had recovered from COVID-19. The chain carries TRBV7-9 and TRBJ2-7; a possible D gene is TRBD1 (6 bases). Input material: PBMCs or T cells enriched from blood (not recorded which). The DNA for the CDR3 is TGTGCCAGCAGCTTGGGTACAGGGAGCGTCTTCTACGAGCAGTACTTC. Protein sequence: CASSLGTGSVFYEQYF.